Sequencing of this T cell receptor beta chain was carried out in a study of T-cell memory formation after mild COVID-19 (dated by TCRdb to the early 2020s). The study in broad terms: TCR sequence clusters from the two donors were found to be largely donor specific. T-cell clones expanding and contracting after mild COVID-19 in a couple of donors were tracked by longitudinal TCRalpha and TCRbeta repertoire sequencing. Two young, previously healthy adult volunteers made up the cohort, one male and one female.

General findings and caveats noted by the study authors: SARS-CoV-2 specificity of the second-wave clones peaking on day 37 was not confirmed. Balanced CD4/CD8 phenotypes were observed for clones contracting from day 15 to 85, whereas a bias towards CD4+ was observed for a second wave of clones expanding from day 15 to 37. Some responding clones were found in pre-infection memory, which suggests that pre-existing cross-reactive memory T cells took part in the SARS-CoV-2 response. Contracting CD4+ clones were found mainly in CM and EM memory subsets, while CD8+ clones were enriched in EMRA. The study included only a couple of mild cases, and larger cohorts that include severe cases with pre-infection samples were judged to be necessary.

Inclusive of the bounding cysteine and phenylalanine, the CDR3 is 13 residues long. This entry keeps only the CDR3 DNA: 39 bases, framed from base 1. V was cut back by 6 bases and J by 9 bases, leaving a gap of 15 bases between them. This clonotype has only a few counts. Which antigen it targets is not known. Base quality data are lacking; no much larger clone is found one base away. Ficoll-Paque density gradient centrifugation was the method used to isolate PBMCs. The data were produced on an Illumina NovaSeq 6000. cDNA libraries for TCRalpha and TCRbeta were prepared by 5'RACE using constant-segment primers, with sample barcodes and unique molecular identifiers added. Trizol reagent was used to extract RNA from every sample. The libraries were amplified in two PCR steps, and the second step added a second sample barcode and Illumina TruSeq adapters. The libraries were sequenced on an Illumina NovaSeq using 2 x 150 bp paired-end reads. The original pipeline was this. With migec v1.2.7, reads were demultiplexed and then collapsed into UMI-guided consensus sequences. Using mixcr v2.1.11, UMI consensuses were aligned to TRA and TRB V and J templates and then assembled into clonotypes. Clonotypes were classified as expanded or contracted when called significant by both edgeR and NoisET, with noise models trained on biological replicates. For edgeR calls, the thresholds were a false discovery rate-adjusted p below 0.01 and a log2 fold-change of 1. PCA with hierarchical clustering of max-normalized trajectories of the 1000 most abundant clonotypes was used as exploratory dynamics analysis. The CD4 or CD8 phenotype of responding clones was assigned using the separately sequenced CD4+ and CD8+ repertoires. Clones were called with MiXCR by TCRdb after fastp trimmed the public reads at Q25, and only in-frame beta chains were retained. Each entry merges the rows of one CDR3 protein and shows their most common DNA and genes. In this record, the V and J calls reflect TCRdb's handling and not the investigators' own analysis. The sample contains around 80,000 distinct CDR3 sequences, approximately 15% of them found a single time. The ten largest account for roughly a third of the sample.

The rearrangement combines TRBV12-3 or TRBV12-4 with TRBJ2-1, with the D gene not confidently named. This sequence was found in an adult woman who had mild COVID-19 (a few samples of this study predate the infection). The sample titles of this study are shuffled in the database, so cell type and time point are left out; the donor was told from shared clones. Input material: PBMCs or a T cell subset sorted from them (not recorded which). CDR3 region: CASSLTPQVEQFF. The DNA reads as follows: TGTGCCAGCAGCCTAACTCCCCAGGTTGAGCAGTTCTTC.